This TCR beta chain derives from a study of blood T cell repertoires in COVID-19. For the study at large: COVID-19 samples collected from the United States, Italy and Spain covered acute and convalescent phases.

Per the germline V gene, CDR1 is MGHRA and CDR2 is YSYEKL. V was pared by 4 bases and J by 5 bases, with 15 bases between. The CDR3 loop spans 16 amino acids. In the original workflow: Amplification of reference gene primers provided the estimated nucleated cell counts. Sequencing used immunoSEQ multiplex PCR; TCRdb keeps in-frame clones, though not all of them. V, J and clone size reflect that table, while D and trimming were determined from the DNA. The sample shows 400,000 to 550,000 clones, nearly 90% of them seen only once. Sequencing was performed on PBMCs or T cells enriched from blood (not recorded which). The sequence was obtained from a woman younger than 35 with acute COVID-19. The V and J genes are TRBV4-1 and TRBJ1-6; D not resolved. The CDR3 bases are TGCGCCAGCAGCCGTAGAGCCGACACCAATAATTCACCCCTCCACTTT. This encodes CASSRRADTNNSPLHF.